This T cell receptor beta chain was captured by sequencing in a study of blood T cell repertoires in COVID-19. Overall study context: Sample material is recorded as cDNA or gDNA derived from T cells, B-cell-depleted T cells, or PBMCs.

Deletions cut 4 bases from V and 0 bases from J, with 5 bases between. The CDR3 length is 13 residues. CDR1 and CDR2 (germline): SGDLS, YYNGEE. Study processing details: Scientists estimated how many nucleated cells there were by amplifying reference gene primers. Some clones are missing from TCRdb's copy, which holds only in-frame ones; the method was immunoSEQ multiplex PCR. V and J calls and clone size are as listed in that table; D and trimming were resolved from the DNA. The sample includes roughly 250,000 clones, 88% of them seen just once. The sequenced sample consisted of peripheral blood. The receptor's source is a man in his sixties who had recovered from COVID-19. The chain combines TRBV9 with TRBJ2-1; no firm D call. The CDR3: CASSFSSYNEQFF. The CDR3, as DNA: TGTGCCAGCAGCTTCAGCTCCTACAATGAGCAGTTCTTC.